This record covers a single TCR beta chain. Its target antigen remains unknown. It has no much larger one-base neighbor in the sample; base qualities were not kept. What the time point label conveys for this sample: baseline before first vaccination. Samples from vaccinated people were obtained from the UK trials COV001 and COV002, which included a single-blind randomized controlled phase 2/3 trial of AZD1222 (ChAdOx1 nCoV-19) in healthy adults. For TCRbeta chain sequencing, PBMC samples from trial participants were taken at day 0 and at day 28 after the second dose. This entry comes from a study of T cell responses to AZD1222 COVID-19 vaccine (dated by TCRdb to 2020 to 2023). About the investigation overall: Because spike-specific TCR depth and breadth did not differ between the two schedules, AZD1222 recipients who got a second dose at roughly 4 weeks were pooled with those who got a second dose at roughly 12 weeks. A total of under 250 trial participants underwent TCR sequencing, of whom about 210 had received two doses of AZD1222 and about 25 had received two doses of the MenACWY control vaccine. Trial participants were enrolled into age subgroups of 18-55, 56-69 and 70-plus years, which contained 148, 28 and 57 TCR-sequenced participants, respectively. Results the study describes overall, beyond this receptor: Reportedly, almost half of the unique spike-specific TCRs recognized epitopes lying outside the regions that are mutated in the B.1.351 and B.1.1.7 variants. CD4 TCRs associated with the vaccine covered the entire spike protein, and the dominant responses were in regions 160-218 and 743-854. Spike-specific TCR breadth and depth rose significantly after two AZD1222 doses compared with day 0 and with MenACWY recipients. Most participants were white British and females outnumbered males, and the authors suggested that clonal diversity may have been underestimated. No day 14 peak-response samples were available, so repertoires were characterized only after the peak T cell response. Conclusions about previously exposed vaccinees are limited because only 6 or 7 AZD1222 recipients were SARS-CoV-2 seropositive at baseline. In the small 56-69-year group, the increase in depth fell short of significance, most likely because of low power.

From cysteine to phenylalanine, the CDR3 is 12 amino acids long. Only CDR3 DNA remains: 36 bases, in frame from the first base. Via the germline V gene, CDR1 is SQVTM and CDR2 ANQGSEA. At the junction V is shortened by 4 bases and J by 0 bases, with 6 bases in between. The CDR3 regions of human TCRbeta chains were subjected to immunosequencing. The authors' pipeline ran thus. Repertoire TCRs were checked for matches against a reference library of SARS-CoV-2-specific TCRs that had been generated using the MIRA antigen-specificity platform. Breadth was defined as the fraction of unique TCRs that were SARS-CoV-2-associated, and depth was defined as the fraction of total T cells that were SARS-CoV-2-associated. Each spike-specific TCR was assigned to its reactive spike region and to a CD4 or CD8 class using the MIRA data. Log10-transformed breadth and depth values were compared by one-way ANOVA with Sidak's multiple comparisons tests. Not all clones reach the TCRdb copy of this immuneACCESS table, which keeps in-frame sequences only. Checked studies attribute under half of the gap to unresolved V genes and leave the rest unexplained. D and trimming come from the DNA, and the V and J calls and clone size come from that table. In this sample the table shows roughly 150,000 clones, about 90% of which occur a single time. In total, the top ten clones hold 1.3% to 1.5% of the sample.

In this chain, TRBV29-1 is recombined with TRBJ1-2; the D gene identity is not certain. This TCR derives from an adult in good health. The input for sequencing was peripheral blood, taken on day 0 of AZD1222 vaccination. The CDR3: CSVAQSNYGYTF. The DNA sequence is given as TGCAGCGTTGCCCAGTCTAACTATGGCTACACCTTC.